This T cell receptor (beta chain) was found in a study of graft-versus-host responses after intestinal transplantation. Study in general: Anti-thymocyte globulin induction, then tacrolimus and steroids for about three years, went to all recipients. Study-wide points: In patients with graft-donor T cell macrochimerism, allograft graft-versus-host to host-versus-graft clonal ratios were high. The authors found GvH clones in recipient marrow, some appearing first in ileum or blood.

CDR1 and CDR2 (germline): MDHEN, SYDVKM. The CDR3 runs to 13 residues. V shed 6 bases and J 10 bases; nucleotides not matched to a gene: 7. The sample holds one count of this clone. Its antigen is still unknown. Sequencing was performed with immunoSEQ multiplex PCR; in TCRdb, only in-frame clones are kept and a portion is missing. The table has around 9,900 clones, 90% to 95% seen once. The rearrangement links TRBV28 to TRBJ2-1, with TRBD2 matching 9 bases. This receptor was identified in a human patient who received an intestinal transplant, so some T cells may come from the graft donor. The sample was bone marrow, taken about 500 days after intestinal transplantation. The DNA for the CDR3 is TGTGCCAGCAGGCGGACTAGCGTCTGGGAGCAGTTCTTC. This sequence encodes CASRRTSVWEQFF.